The 21 T cell receptor beta chains below all came from one sample that was sequenced in a study of OX40 agonist ivuxolimab in advanced cancers. TCRdb's table, derived via immunoSEQ multiplex PCR, lists solely in-frame clones and lacks some. The repertoire includes over 50,000 clones, 70% to 90% of them detected once, and 15% to 20% sits in the top ten. The material sequenced was CD4+ or CD8+ T cells sorted from blood, taken in a trial of the OX40 agonist ivuxolimab. These receptors came from an adult with an advanced solid tumor such as melanoma, head and neck, liver or kidney cancer.

V and J are TRBV28 and TRBJ2-7; 12 nucleotides line up with TRBD1. The CDR3 is 19 amino acids. Germline CDR1 MDHEN, CDR2 SYDVKM. V lost 5 bases, J lost 2 bases, and 16 bases stayed unmatched. The CDR3 protein is CASSTPGTGGLHAPYEQYF. The CDR3 DNA reads TGTGCCAGCAGTACCCCCGGGACAGGGGGCCTTCATGCCCCCTACGAGCAGTACTTC.

V is TRBV9 and J is TRBJ2-3; 9 bases are a match to TRBD2. CDR1 and CDR2 (germline): SGDLS, YYNGEE. The CDR3 is 17 residues long. V shed 4 bases and J 4 bases; nucleotides not matched to a gene: 13. For the CDR3, the DNA is TGTGCCAGCAGCCCCCTCGGGGGTAGCGGGAGACCAGATACGCAGTATTTT. Its protein product is CASSPLGGSGRPDTQYF.

The chain recombines TRBV6-5 with TRBJ2-5; possibly TRBD1 for D (5 bases). Germline values: CDR1 MNHEY, CDR2 SVGAGI. This CDR3 has 14 amino acids. V lost 6 bases and J 1 base, leaving 12 bases between the germline ends. The CDR3 DNA follows: TGTGCCAGCAGCATAAGGGGTCCCCAAGAGACCCAGTACTTC. Its protein product is CASSIRGPQETQYF.

The CDR3 sequence: CSAREGDEQFF. DNA for the CDR3: TGCAGTGCTCGGGAGGGCGATGAGCAGTTCTTC. The chain uses TRBV20-1 and TRBJ2-1; 8 bases agree with TRBD2. V dropped 5 bases and J dropped 8; count of bases not matched to a gene: 2. This CDR3 contains 11 residues. Per germline, CDR1 DFQATT and CDR2 SNEGSKA (reference sequence).

This clone was recorded only once. The chain carries TRBV4-1 and TRBJ1-3; maybe TRBD1 (5 bases). From germline, CDR1 is MGHRA and CDR2 YSYEKL. The CDR3 has 22 residues. The V end lost 0 bases, the J end lost 4 bases, and 31 bases lay between the germline ends. The CDR3 nucleotides are TGCGCCAGCAGCCAAGAGCCGCCGGGGGGGGGACTGATCCTGTTTGACGGAAACACCATATATTTT. Protein: CASSQEPPGGGLILFDGNTIYF.

The rearrangement links TRBV19 to TRBJ2-1; 9 positions agree with TRBD1. Per the germline V gene, CDR1 is LNHDA and CDR2 is SQIVND (reference sequence). CDR3 size: 15 residues. V shed 7 bases and J 5 bases; nucleotides not matched to a gene: 9. CDR3 DNA sequence: TGTGCCAGTACCGTGGACAGGGGTGAGGACAATGAGCAGTTCTTC. This encodes CASTVDRGEDNEQFF.

The V gene is TRBV16, the J gene TRBJ2-5; D may be TRBD1 (6 bases). The J call may not be correct, given that the DNA end is closer to TRBJ2-7. The CDR3 is 13 amino acids. Per germline, CDR1 KGHSY and CDR2 FQNENV. DNA of the CDR3: TGTGCCAGCAGCCAAGAATTCAGGGGCGAGCAGTACTTC. It yields the protein CASSQEFRGEQYF.

The chain couples TRBV7-6 to TRBJ2-1, with 9 bases fitting TRBD1. The junction had 4 bases not matched to a gene; V was cut back by 3 bases and J by 4 bases. CDR1 is SGHVS, CDR2 FNYEAQ, per germline. CDR3 length: 15 amino acids. Here the CDR3 reads CASSFSGQGYNEQFF. The CDR3 DNA reads as TGTGCCAGCAGCTTCTCGGGACAGGGATACAATGAGCAGTTCTTC.

The gene calls are TRBV30 and TRBJ1-2; D remains unclear. Germline V gene sequence: CDR1 GTSNPN, CDR2 SVGIG (reference sequence). Trimming removed 7 bases from V and 7 bases from J, with 16 bases in between. CDR3 length: 12 residues. CDR3 coding DNA: TGTGCCTTTCGCGGTTCAGATCCTGGCTACACCTTC. It codes for CAFRGSDPGYTF.

This clone was seen a handful of times. This chain joins TRBV27 and TRBJ1-5; unclear D gene. Trimming shortened V by 8 bases and J by 9 bases, and 11 bases separated the two germline ends. CDR3 size: 11 residues. CDR1 is MNHEY and CDR2 is SMNVEV in the germline V gene (reference sequence). CDR3 region: CASGSRGPQHF. The CDR3, as DNA: TGTGCCAGCGGGTCCCGAGGGCCCCAGCATTTT.

This sequence joins TRBV28 and TRBJ2-7; 8 positions match TRBD2. This CDR3 region has 14 residues. Losses at the gene ends were 5 bases for V and 0 bases for J; bases not matched to a gene: 3. The V gene's germline CDR1 is MDHEN and CDR2 SYDVKM. CDR3 amino acids: CASSASGSSYEQYF. The DNA for the CDR3 is TGTGCCAGCAGTGCCAGCGGGAGCTCCTACGAGCAGTACTTC.

The J gene is TRBJ2-5, the V gene TRBV2, with 7 bases identical to TRBD1. V trimming: 6 bases; J trimming: 4 bases; junction bases outside the gene matches: 14. CDR1 is SNHLY, CDR2 FYNNEI, per germline. The CDR3 has 16 residues. The CDR3 loop is CASRGFDRAVVETQYF. CDR3 coding DNA: TGTGCCAGCAGAGGGTTCGACAGGGCAGTTGTAGAGACCCAGTACTTC.

This clone has just a few counts. This chain connects TRBV7-3 to TRBJ2-1; 8 nucleotides align to TRBD1. This CDR3 spans 15 amino acids. CDR1 is SGHTA, CDR2 FQGTGA, per germline. Trimming at V came to 3 bases and at J to 3 bases, leaving 4 bases not matched to a gene. CDR3 bases: TGTGCCAGCAGCTTCGGGACAGGACTCTACAATGAGCAGTTCTTC. Residues: CASSFGTGLYNEQFF.

The J gene is TRBJ2-1, the V gene TRBV19; D gene uncertain. From germline, CDR1 is LNHDA and CDR2 SQIVND (reference sequence). Trimming removed 3 bases from V and 2 bases from J, with 8 bases in between. The CDR3 runs 14 residues. This CDR3 is CASSIGNTYNEQFF. The CDR3 nucleotides read TGTGCCAGTAGTATCGGAAATACCTACAATGAGCAGTTCTTC.

The chain has TRBV7-8 and TRBJ2-3; TRBD2 matches 14 bases. J gave up 3 bases and V 5 bases, and 7 bases lay outside the gene matches. The CDR3 runs 17 residues. Looked up from germline, CDR1 is SGHVS and CDR2 is FQNEAQ. The CDR3 sequence is CASSLRLAGGPTDTQYF. The CDR3 region has the DNA TGTGCCAGCAGCCTCAGACTAGCGGGAGGGCCAACAGATACGCAGTATTTT.

The chain recombines TRBV15 with TRBJ2-7, with D possibly being TRBD1 or TRBD2 (5 bases each). Trimming pared 5 bases from V and 0 bases from J, leaving 14 bases between. This CDR3 contains 15 residues. Per germline, CDR1 LNHNV and CDR2 YYDKDF (reference sequence). CDR3 coding DNA: TGTGCCACCAGCGGGGGATCGGGGTTCTCCTACGAGCAGTACTTC. Residues: CATSGGSGFSYEQYF.

The CDR3 spells CASSLLPGQGGNEQFF. The DNA of the CDR3 is TGTGCCAGCAGCCTCCTACCGGGACAGGGAGGTAATGAGCAGTTCTTC. The rearrangement joins TRBV7-9 to TRBJ2-1; 9 positions match TRBD1. The CDR3 spans 16 residues. V gave up 5 bases and J gave up 7 bases; unmatched junction bases: 12. Germline V gives CDR1 SEHNR, CDR2 FQNEAQ (reference sequence).

The J gene is TRBJ2-2, the V gene TRBV30, with D perhaps given as TRBD1 or TRBD2 (6 bases each). Germline V lookup: CDR1 GTSNPN, CDR2 SVGIG (reference sequence). This CDR3 spans 13 amino acids. V was shortened by 4 bases and J by 6 bases, with 12 bases between the two germline ends. The DNA for the CDR3 is TGTGCCTGGATGGCCGGGGGCCCCGGGGAGCTGTTTTTT. Translated, it gives CAWMAGGPGELFF.

The chain uses TRBV5-6 and TRBJ2-3, with TRBD1 matching 9 bases. Germline-derived CDR1 and CDR2 are SGHDT and YYEEEE. The V segment lost 4 bases and the J segment 13 bases; nucleotides outside the gene matches: 4. CDR3 length: 11 amino acids. CDR3 amino acids: CASSDRDREYF. CDR3 DNA: TGTGCCAGCAGCGACCGGGACAGGGAGTATTTT.

The V and J genes are TRBV27 and TRBJ2-1; TRBD1 matches 8 bases. J gave up 8 bases and V 1 base, and 7 bases lay outside the gene matches. CDR1 is MNHEY, CDR2 SMNVEV, per germline (reference sequence). The CDR3 sequence is 15 residues long. CDR3 region: CASSLFGQGWDEQFF. The CDR3 DNA reads TGTGCCAGCAGTTTATTCGGACAGGGTTGGGATGAGCAGTTCTTC.

This chain connects TRBV7-8 to TRBJ2-2; no clear D gene. The V gene lost 8 bases and the J gene lost 3 bases, with 7 bases spanning the gap. CDR1 and CDR2 (germline): SGHVS, FQNEAQ. The CDR3 runs 12 residues. The CDR3 here is CASYSYTGELFF. In DNA, the CDR3 is TGTGCCAGCTACTCCTACACCGGGGAGCTGTTTTTT. Variable domain in full (rest from reference TRBV7-8 and TRBJ2-2): GAGVSQSPRYKVAKRGQDVALRCDPISGHVSLFWYQQALGQGPEFLTYFQNEAQLDKSGLPSDRFFAERPEGSVSTLKIQRTQQEDSAVYLCASYSYTGELFFGEGSRLTVL.